The clone carrying this T cell receptor beta chain turned up a few times. The source of the sample is a study of blood T cell repertoires in COVID-19. In the original processing: From reference gene primer amplification, estimates of nucleated cell counts were derived. The table came from immunoSEQ multiplex PCR; TCRdb's copy has only in-frame clones and leaves some out. V, J and clone size derive from that table, while D and trimming were established from the DNA sequence. The sample includes over 70,000 clones, around 80% of them seen just once. The sequence derives from a human donor in a cohort sampled during active COVID-19. The specimen sequenced was peripheral blood.

The CDR3 DNA reads as TGTGCCAGCAGCTTAAGGGACAGAGCGAACACCGGGGAGCTGTTTTTT. This sequence encodes CASSLRDRANTGELFF. This chain connects TRBV7-8 to TRBJ2-2; 7 bases match TRBD1. The CDR3 totals 16 residues. The germline CDR1 and CDR2 sequences are SGHVS and FQNEAQ. The V gene end was trimmed by 2 bases and the J gene end by 0 bases; junction bases not matched to a gene: 3. Full variable domain (outside the CDR3, taken from reference TRBV7-8 and TRBJ2-2): GAGVSQSPRYKVAKRGQDVALRCDPISGHVSLFWYQQALGQGPEFLTYFQNEAQLDKSGLPSDRFFAERPEGSVSTLKIQRTQQEDSAVYLCASSLRDRANTGELFFGEGSRLTVL.